What follows describes a single T cell receptor (beta chain). This clonotype was counted ten times or more. Its antigen target is currently unknown. No base quality information exists; no much larger clone differs at one position. This entry comes from a study of T cells in Graves' hyperthyroidism and ophthalmopathy (dated by TCRdb to about 2019). For context, the study as a whole: Peripheral blood samples were taken at initial diagnosis, before any treatment was given. To identify TCR V-J signatures that set the groups apart, the researchers used a discovery cohort of more than 95 patients, made up of 40 to 45 with Graves' ophthalmopathy and some 58 with stable Graves' hyperthyroidism. An independent validation cohort of around 19 hyperthyroidism patients and 17 patients who later progressed to ophthalmopathy tested prospective prediction of ophthalmopathy. The 100 discovery patients were divided at random into training and test sets in a 7:3 ratio. In addition, the study compared T-cell repertoires in thyroid tissue and in blood from a handful of Graves' hyperthyroidism patients. Following sampling, methimazole starting at 30 mg daily was given to hyperthyroidism patients, and high-dose intravenous methylprednisolone was given to ophthalmopathy patients. TCR Vbeta CDR3 sequencing of 135 peripheral blood samples (43 ophthalmopathy, roughly 74 hyperthyroidism and roughly 17 progressor patients) is reported in the paper. Results and caveats for the whole study, not just this receptor: Most expanded thyroid clonotypes (frequency above 0.001) were also found in blood, which suggests that blood repertoires may mirror thyroid immune responses. In validation, progression to ophthalmopathy was predicted by the model with 55% to 71% sensitivity and 72.22% specificity, a median of about 6.4 months before onset. Sample size was not statistically predetermined, and investigators were not blinded to group allocation. Ophthalmopathy was separated from stable hyperthyroidism by a 13 V-J signature model, with roughly 88% sensitivity and just over 81% specificity obtained in cross-validation and 80%/75% obtained in testing.

The CDR3 covers 14 residues, taking in both the cysteine and the phenylalanine. Of all the DNA, just the CDR3 is kept, 42 bases in frame from base 1. Taken from the germline V gene (reference sequence), the CDR1 and CDR2 loops are GTSNPN and SVGIG. V lost 1 base and J lost 6 bases, and the count of bases not matched to a germline gene is 4. Stable Graves' hyperthyroidism was defined as no progression to ophthalmopathy during 18 months of follow-up. Hyperthyroidism patients were newly diagnosed, with disease duration under 2 months, and aged 18 to 65 years. Any patient with an uncontrolled infection, another autoimmune disease, pregnancy or lactation was excluded. Diagnoses relied on clinical symptoms, serum thyroxine and TRAb, thyroid ultrasound and orbital computed tomography. Ficoll-Paque density gradient centrifugation was used to isolate PBMCs from about 9.4 ml of fresh peripheral blood. Total RNA was extracted with Trizol reagent, and quality was checked on an Agilent 2100 Bioanalyzer.

Amplification of TCR beta CDR3 regions was carried out from RNA transcripts. The TCR CDR3 was subjected to a first round of RT-PCR using the HTBI primer set and the Qiagen OneStep RT-PCR kit. The libraries were constructed in a second round of multiplex PCR and then size-selected and purified. The libraries were sequenced on an Illumina HiSeq2000 using paired-end 100 bp reads. The study's processing was this. Raw data were processed with SOAPnuke, discarding reads with adapters, uncalled bases, mean Phred below 15, or no exact constant-primer or identifier match. High-quality paired reads were merged with COPE v1.2.5, and unique nucleotide sequences were defined as clonotypes. MiTCR v1.1 was used to align the clonotypes against IMGT TRBV, TRBD and TRBJ reference segments. Only V-J combinations with frequency above 0.0001, covering approximately 99% of repertoires, were analysed. A TCS score was defined as the ratio between F50 (clonal expansion) and ExV (chaos), using BLOSUM62-based TCRdist between CDR3 peptides within each V-J. Welch's t-statistics and random forest reduced 450 to 600 V-J features to roughly 13, which were used in a naive Bayes classifier (R e1071). Through fastp at Q25 and MiXCR, TCRdb rebuilt clones from the public reads, retaining in-frame beta chains. When rows share a CDR3 protein, they turn into one entry using the most common DNA and genes. TCRdb assigned the V and J calls; the authors' analysis was not used. The sample data list some 560,000 distinct CDR3 sequences, and about 14% of these were observed just once. Of the sample, around 14% falls within the top ten clones.

The chain was built from TRBV30 and TRBJ1-5; TRBD1 aligns with 9 central bases. The receptor comes from a woman in her forties with Graves' hyperthyroidism. Material: blood. The CDR3 corresponds to CAWSGGQGGQPQHF. The nucleotides are TGTGCCTGGAGTGGGGGACAGGGTGGTCAGCCCCAGCATTTT.